A single sample gave rise to the 29 T cell receptor beta chains below, sequenced in a study of blood T cell repertoires in COVID-19. This table comes from immunoSEQ multiplex PCR, and its TCRdb copy is limited to in-frame clones, with some not included. The sample comprises under 250,000 clones, over 80% of which are singletons, and roughly 5.5% rests with the top ten. The sequenced sample consisted of peripheral blood. These receptor sequences come from a human donor in a cohort sampled during active COVID-19.

This sequence joins TRBV3-1 (or the pseudogene TRBV3-2) and TRBJ2-5; D gene unclear. This CDR3 spans 14 amino acids. Germline V gene data show CDR1 as LGHDT and CDR2 as YNNKEL (reference sequence). Trimming stripped 8 bases from V and 5 bases from J, with 18 bases between. For the CDR3, the DNA is TGTGCCAGCGGCAGGAACCCCTCCATCGAGACCCAGTACTTC. It encodes CASGRNPSIETQYF.

This rearrangement joins TRBV6-6 to TRBJ2-5; D is uncertain. Per the germline V gene, CDR1 is MNHNY and CDR2 is SVGAGI (reference sequence). The ends were cut back, 2 bases at V and 5 bases at J, with 9 bases in the middle. The CDR3 is 13 residues long. DNA for the CDR3: TGTGCCAGCAGTTACATGACACTGGAGACCCAGTACTTC. Translating it yields CASSYMTLETQYF.

The chain recombines TRBV7-8 with TRBJ1-3; D remains unclear. Germline lookup yields CDR1 SGHVS and CDR2 FQNEAQ. There are 15 residues in the CDR3. V was shortened by 0 bases and J by 0 bases, with 6 bases between the two germline ends. The chain's CDR3 is CASSLAFSSGNTIYF. The CDR3 DNA reads as TGTGCCAGCAGCTTAGCATTTAGCTCTGGAAACACCATATATTTT.

This chain links TRBV30 with TRBJ1-1; D gene ambiguous. Germline CDR1 is GTSNPN and CDR2 is SVGIG (reference sequence). Trimming removed 0 bases from V and 0 bases from J, with 17 bases in between. CDR3 size: 17 residues. CDR3 residues: CAWSVGQLSTLNTEAFF. For the CDR3, the DNA is TGTGCCTGGAGTGTTGGGCAGCTCTCGACCTTGAACACTGAAGCTTTCTTT.

V is TRBV9 and J is TRBJ2-7; D possibly corresponds to TRBD2 (5 bases). This CDR3 spans 15 amino acids. The V end was cut by 4 bases, the J end by 4 bases, with 18 bases between. CDR1 is SGDLS and CDR2 is YYNGEE in the germline V gene. CDR3 region: CASSPLSAPGYEQYF. The CDR3 coding sequence is TGTGCCAGCAGCCCACTCTCCGCCCCGGGATACGAGCAGTACTTC.

This chain connects TRBV5-1 to TRBJ2-2; 7 nucleotides match TRBD1. Germline trimming cut 4 bases from V and 1 base from J; bases unmatched to any gene: 7. The CDR3 sequence is 16 residues long. Germline CDR1 SGHRS, CDR2 YFSETQ. The CDR3 here is CASSPHRGWNTGELFF. CDR3 coding DNA: TGCGCCAGCAGCCCACACAGGGGTTGGAACACCGGGGAGCTGTTTTTT.

The CDR3: CASSITGGGDTQYF. The CDR3 bases are TGTGCCAGTAGTATTACGGGCGGAGGAGATACGCAGTATTTT. The chain recombines TRBV19 with TRBJ2-3; perhaps TRBD2 as D (5 bases). Germline loops: CDR1 LNHDA, CDR2 SQIVND (reference sequence). The CDR3 covers 14 residues. Trimming removed 3 bases from V and 5 bases from J, with 12 bases in between.

The chain carries TRBV7-3 and TRBJ2-3; D possibly corresponds to TRBD1 (5 bases). Germline assignment: CDR1 SGHTA and CDR2 FQGTGA. The CDR3 length is 15 residues. Trimming removed 4 bases from V and 0 bases from J, with 11 bases in between. This CDR3 reads CASSSRDLSTDTQYF. The CDR3 DNA sequence: TGTGCCAGCAGCTCCAGGGATCTTAGCACAGATACGCAGTATTTT.

This clone appeared a few times. The chain links TRBV7-2 to TRBJ2-2; tentatively, D is TRBD1 (5 bases). Between the trimmed V and J ends, which lost 5 bases and 4 bases, there was a span of 11 bases. The CDR3 sequence is 14 residues long. Per the germline V gene, CDR1 is SGHTA and CDR2 is FQGNSA. The CDR3 protein is CASSLGAATGELFF. The CDR3 nucleotides read TGTGCCAGCAGCCTTGGGGCGGCCACCGGGGAGCTGTTTTTT.

V and J are TRBV5-4 and TRBJ2-3, with 7 bases that match TRBD1. CDR3 size: 14 residues. The V segment lost 4 bases and the J segment 2 bases; nucleotides outside the gene matches: 4. CDR1 SGHNT and CDR2 YYREEE come from the germline V gene (reference sequence). The DNA for the CDR3 is TGTGCCAGCAGCCCGGGACAGTTCACAGATACGCAGTATTTT. Translating it yields CASSPGQFTDTQYF. The complete variable domain, with remaining parts taken from reference TRBV5-4 and TRBJ2-3, reads ETGVTQSPTHLIKTRGQQVTLRCSSQSGHNTVSWYQQALGQGPQFIFQYYREEENGRGNFPPRFSGLQFPNYSSELNVNALELDDSALYLCASSPGQFTDTQYFGPGTRLTVL.

The gene calls are TRBV4-1 and TRBJ2-1; 11 bases line up with TRBD1. V trimming: 3 bases; J trimming: 7 bases; junction bases outside the gene matches: 11. The CDR3 is 17 residues long. CDR1 and CDR2 from the germline V gene are MGHRA and YSYEKL. CDR3 region: CASSHVTGTGGRNEQFF. For the CDR3, the DNA is TGCGCCAGCAGCCACGTAACCGGGACAGGGGGTAGAAATGAGCAGTTCTTC.

The CDR3 protein is CASQRARPADTQYF. The CDR3 region has the DNA TGTGCCAGCCAGAGGGCTAGACCTGCAGATACGCAGTATTTT. V gene TRBV6-6 combines with J gene TRBJ2-3; TRBD2 might be the D (5 bases). Trimming cost V 8 bases and J 4 bases, with 16 bases left between them. Germline CDR1 MNHNY, CDR2 SVGAGI (reference sequence). This CDR3 has 14 residues.

This chain uses TRBV5-6 with TRBJ2-7; 7 bases fit TRBD1. CDR1 and CDR2 from the germline V gene are SGHDT and YYEEEE. CDR3 size: 14 residues. V dropped 4 bases and J dropped 7; count of bases not matched to a gene: 11. The CDR3 loop reads CASSVRDSVIEQYF. The CDR3 bases are TGTGCCAGCAGCGTCCGGGACAGCGTAATAGAGCAGTACTTC.

The chain couples TRBV10-3 to TRBJ1-1; possible D gene TRBD1, 5 bases. V gave up 4 bases and J gave up 1 base, with 13 bases separating them. Germline V gene sequence: CDR1 ENHRY, CDR2 SYGVKD. The CDR3 is 15 residues long. CDR3 in DNA: TGTGCCATCAGTGGTTCAGGGCTCGCGAACACTGAAGCTTTCTTT. Its protein product is CAISGSGLANTEAFF.

This chain links TRBV5-4 with TRBJ1-4; D might be TRBD1 (5 bases). This CDR3 is built from 14 residues. In germline, CDR1 is SGHNT, CDR2 YYREEE (reference sequence). V was trimmed by 0 bases and J by 10 bases, leaving 13 bases between them. Here the CDR3 DNA reads TGTGCCAGCAGCTTGGCATCTGGGGCAGGAAAACTGTTTTTT. Encoded protein: CASSLASGAGKLFF.

The gene calls are TRBV12-3 or TRBV12-4 and TRBJ1-5, with a tentative D call TRBD1 (5 bases). There are 13 residues in the CDR3. V was pared by 6 bases and J by 4 bases, with 10 bases between. The CDR3 reads CASSLRGNQPQHF. In DNA form, the CDR3 reads TGTGCCAGCAGCCTACGGGGGAATCAGCCCCAGCATTTT.

J is TRBJ2-1 and V is TRBV11-2; 10 positions agree with TRBD2. From germline, CDR1 is SGHAT and CDR2 FQNNGV. The CDR3 is 16 residues long. The V segment lost 5 bases and the J segment 4 bases; nucleotides outside the gene matches: 8. CDR3 in amino acids: CASSHIAGGSYNEQFF. The CDR3 bases are TGTGCCAGCAGCCACATAGCGGGAGGCTCGTACAATGAGCAGTTCTTC. The entire variable domain, with the rest obtained from reference TRBV11-2 and TRBJ2-1, is as follows: EAGVAQSPRYKIIEKRQSVAFWCNPISGHATLYWYQQILGQGPKLLIQFQNNGVVDDSQLPKDRFSAERLKGVDSTLKIQPAKLEDSAVYLCASSHIAGGSYNEQFFGPGTRLTVL.

The chain employs TRBV12-2 and TRBJ2-5; the DNA was not used to check the table's D call, TRBD1. TRBV12-2 is a pseudogene segment. The CDR3 has 23 residues. The CDR3 spells CASRLAPPLRDRLALRLQETQYF. Here the CDR3 DNA reads TGTGCAAGTCGCTTAGCCCCTCCCCTCCGAGACAGGCTGGCTTTGAGGCTTCAAGAGACCCAGTACTTC.

The gene calls are TRBV5-1 and TRBJ2-1; TRBD2 matches 8 bases. The CDR3 is 16 residues long. Germline V gene sequence: CDR1 SGHRS, CDR2 YFSETQ. V dropped 6 bases and J dropped 0; count of bases not matched to a gene: 8. The CDR3 loop is CASTRSGVGSYNEQFF. In DNA, the CDR3 is TGCGCCAGCACTCGTAGCGGGGTGGGCTCCTACAATGAGCAGTTCTTC.

The J gene is TRBJ2-3, the V gene TRBV7-9, with D perhaps TRBD1 (6 bases). The CDR3 covers 14 residues. V lost 5 bases and J 1 base, leaving 10 bases between the germline ends. Germline-derived CDR1 and CDR2 are SEHNR and FQNEAQ (reference sequence). In DNA form, the CDR3 reads TGTGCCAGCAGCCAGCGACAGGGCACAGATACGCAGTATTTT. Translated: CASSQRQGTDTQYF.

The rearrangement links TRBV5-1 to TRBJ1-1; tentatively, D is TRBD1 (5 bases). This CDR3 comprises 12 residues. Between the trimmed V and J ends, which lost 10 bases and 8 bases, there was a span of 18 bases. The germline gives CDR1 SGHRS, CDR2 YFSETQ. DNA for the CDR3: TGCGCCTCCCAAGGGAGGGGACGAGAAGCTTTCTTT. The encoded protein is CASQGRGREAFF.

The chain carries TRBV6-6 and TRBJ1-1, with a weak D call TRBD1 (5 bases). Trimming removed 0 bases from V and 0 bases from J, with 8 bases in between. The CDR3 sequence is 15 residues long. Germline CDR1 reads MNHNY; CDR2 reads SVGAGI (reference sequence). The CDR3 DNA sequence: TGTGCCAGCAGTTACTCGACAGTTTTGAACACTGAAGCTTTCTTT. Encoded protein: CASSYSTVLNTEAFF.

J is TRBJ1-6 and V is TRBV19; D call uncertain. CDR3 length equals 13 residues. CDR1 is LNHDA, CDR2 SQIVND, per germline (reference sequence). V was cut by 6 bases and J by 16 bases, with 19 bases left in between. The CDR3, as DNA: TGTGCCAGTAGGGACTCGTGGCAGACCCCTCTCCACTTT. Protein: CASRDSWQTPLHF.

CDR3 sequence reads: CASSLSQVNRETQYF. The CDR3 DNA reads TGTGCCAGCAGCTTAAGTCAGGTTAATAGGGAGACCCAGTACTTC. This chain uses TRBV11-2 with TRBJ2-5, with D unclear. CDR1 and CDR2 from the germline V gene are SGHAT and FQNNGV. The V end lost 2 bases, the J end lost 5 bases, and 15 bases lay between the germline ends. The CDR3 is made up of 15 amino acids.

The chain carries TRBV6-6 and TRBJ1-2; 7 bases line up with TRBD1. The trim removed 5 bases at V and 5 bases at J, leaving 11 bases unmatched. The CDR3 runs to 15 residues. From germline, CDR1 is MNHNY and CDR2 SVGAGI (reference sequence). The CDR3 sequence is CASSPAPDRTYGYTF. The CDR3 nucleotides read TGTGCCAGCAGTCCAGCTCCGGACAGGACGTATGGCTACACCTTC.

The genes are TRBV19 and TRBJ2-1; TRBD2 aligns across 10 bases. V trimming: 3 bases; J trimming: 0 bases; junction bases outside the gene matches: 8. In germline, CDR1 is LNHDA, CDR2 SQIVND (reference sequence). The CDR3 covers 18 residues. CDR3 DNA sequence: TGTGCCAGTAGTATCACGGGGCTAGCGGGGGCCTCCTACAATGAGCAGTTCTTC. Translating gives CASSITGLAGASYNEQFF.

The rearrangement joins TRBV6-5 to TRBJ1-2; 7 nucleotides match TRBD1. The CDR3 loop spans 12 amino acids. Germline loops: CDR1 MNHEY, CDR2 SVGAGI. J gave up 8 bases and V 5 bases, and 5 bases lay outside the gene matches. CDR3 bases: TGTGCCAGCAGTCACAGGGGAAGCGGCTACACCTTC. Encoded protein: CASSHRGSGYTF.

This clone was seen a single time. This chain connects TRBV25-1 to TRBJ1-4; the D gene is possibly TRBD1 (5 bases). Germline V CDR1 and CDR2: MGHDK, SYGVNS. Trimming removed 8 bases from V and 3 bases from J, with 10 bases in between. This CDR3 spans 13 amino acids. CDR3 bases: TGTGCCAGCCGGGGGGACCCTAATGAAAAACTGTTTTTT. This translates into CASRGDPNEKLFF.

The chain employs TRBV28 and TRBJ2-7; TRBD1 agrees at 7 bases. The germline gives CDR1 MDHEN, CDR2 SYDVKM. V lost 4 bases to trimming and J lost 5 bases; unmatched junction nucleotides: 8. The CDR3 sequence is 14 residues long. CDR3 coding DNA: TGTGCCAGCAGTTGGGGGACAGTTGAGGACGAGCAGTACTTC. This translates into CASSWGTVEDEQYF.